The entry below gives a single T cell receptor beta chain sequence along with its context. This entry comes from a study of response to subunit inactivated influenza vaccine. TCRdb independently ran MiXCR on the RT-PCR reads; one entry per CDR3 protein. The table lists 500,000 to 550,000 distinct CDR3 sequences, roughly 25% of them singletons. The germline CDR1 and CDR2 sequences are SNHLY and FYNNEI. CDR3 length: 12 residues. The V end was cut by 8 bases, the J end by 2 bases, with 10 bases between. The same data also contributed to another study, on T cells expressing NK-cell markers. That paper states: Synthesis of TCR beta cDNA relied on 5'RACE template switching carrying UMIs. Cells sorted as CD3+CD56+NKG2C+, CD3+CD56+NKG2C- and CD3+CD56-NKG2C+ T cells supplied the TCR beta repertoires.

The specimen comprised CD4+ T cells sorted from PBMCs, sampled 12 days after vaccination. The chain joins TRBV2 to TRBJ2-7; possible D gene TRBD2, 5 bases. The TCR comes from a man between 45 and 60 years old who received an inactivated influenza vaccine. CDR3 nucleotides: TGTGCCAGCGCAGCGGAAACCTACGAGCAGTACTTC. Amino acids: CASAAETYEQYF.